Listed here are 20 T cell receptor beta chains from one sample, sequenced in a study of T cell responses to AZD1222 COVID-19 vaccine. Data came from immunoSEQ multiplex PCR; TCRdb stores just in-frame clones and leaves some out. Seen here are some 40,000 clones, around 80% observed once, and the top ten hold about 3.9%. The input for sequencing was peripheral blood, taken on day 0 of AZD1222 vaccination. The receptors shown here come from an adult in good health.

This clone was recorded only once. This chain connects TRBV4-2 to TRBJ1-6; 10 bases fit TRBD1. Unmatched junction bases numbered 9, after V lost 0 bases and J lost 7 bases. The CDR3 loop spans 18 amino acids. Germline V gives CDR1 LGHNA, CDR2 YNFKEQ. This chain's CDR3 is CASSQDYLGQGTNSPLHF. CDR3 coding DNA: TGTGCCAGCAGCCAAGATTACCTGGGACAGGGGACGAATTCACCCCTCCACTTT.

This clone was seen only once. The chain combines TRBV3-1 (or the pseudogene TRBV3-2) with TRBJ1-2; the D is unclear. V dropped 0 bases and J dropped 8 bases, with 13 bases sitting between them. Looked up from germline, CDR1 is LGHDT and CDR2 is YNNKEL (reference sequence). The CDR3 sequence is 14 residues long. CDR3 sequence: CASSQDIRDPGYTF. The DNA for the CDR3 is TGTGCCAGCAGCCAAGATATCCGGGATCCAGGCTACACCTTC.

The V and J genes are TRBV7-9 and TRBJ1-1; maybe TRBD1 (5 bases). Germline CDR1 is SEHNR and CDR2 is FQNEAQ (reference sequence). Trimming removed 1 base at V and 6 bases at J, with 12 bases between. This CDR3 has 14 amino acids. The CDR3, as DNA: TGTGCCAGCAGCTTAGGCGCAGGGCGGGCTGAAGCTTTCTTT. As protein: CASSLGAGRAEAFF. Variable domain in full (rest from reference TRBV7-9 and TRBJ1-1): DTGVSQNPRHKITKRGQNVTFRCDPISEHNRLYWYRQTLGQGPEFLTYFQNEAQLEKSRLLSDRFSAERPKGSFSTLEIQRTEQGDSAMYLCASSLGAGRAEAFFGQGTRLTVV.

V gene TRBV7-2 combines with J gene TRBJ1-2; possible D gene TRBD1, 5 bases. The CDR3 totals 14 residues. Germline V gene sequence: CDR1 SGHTA, CDR2 FQGNSA. The germline V and J ends were trimmed by 3 bases and 5 bases, with 13 bases remaining between them. CDR3 loop: CASSLSREGYGYTF. The CDR3 coding sequence is TGTGCCAGCAGCTTGTCTAGGGAGGGGTATGGCTACACCTTC.

V is TRBV6-1 and J is TRBJ2-5; no clear D. V lost 2 bases to trimming and J lost 2 bases, with 6 bases between them. This CDR3 has 13 residues. CDR1 and CDR2 from the germline V gene are MNHNS and SASEGT. CDR3 loop: CASSEFGQETQYF. In nucleotides, the CDR3 is TGTGCCAGCAGTGAATTTGGGCAAGAGACCCAGTACTTC.

The rearrangement links TRBV7-2 to TRBJ1-6; 8 bases fit TRBD1. CDR3 length: 14 residues. Germline CDR1 reads SGHTA; CDR2 reads FQGNSA. J lost 9 bases, V lost 4 bases, and 5 bases had no gene match. CDR3 nucleotide sequence: TGTGCCAGCAGCTCACAGGGGGTGAGTTCACCCCTCCACTTT. Protein: CASSSQGVSSPLHF.

This clone was counted only a few times. The V and J genes are TRBV19 and TRBJ1-2, with D tentatively TRBD1 (5 bases). The CDR3 is 14 residues long. CDR1 LNHDA and CDR2 SQIVND come from the germline V gene (reference sequence). Trimming removed 3 bases from V and 3 bases from J, with 11 bases in between. CDR3 amino acids: CASSIPGLDYGYTF. CDR3 in DNA: TGTGCCAGTAGTATCCCAGGGCTGGACTATGGCTACACCTTC.

The rearrangement joins TRBV7-9 to TRBJ2-7; D might be TRBD1 (6 bases). The V gene's germline CDR1 is SEHNR and CDR2 FQNEAQ (reference sequence). The CDR3 length is 13 residues. With 3 bases removed from V and 5 bases from J, the gap between germline ends came to 11 bases. The CDR3: CASSFSQGHEQYF. In nucleotides, the CDR3 is TGTGCCAGCAGCTTTTCCCAGGGGCACGAGCAGTACTTC.

This chain joins TRBV5-1 and TRBJ1-1; D uncertain. The CDR3 contains 12 residues. Germline V gene lookup returns CDR1 SGHRS and CDR2 YFSETQ. Trimming pared 4 bases from V and 7 bases from J, leaving 11 bases between. The CDR3 protein is CASSPGSGEAFF. The CDR3 DNA sequence: TGCGCCAGCAGCCCAGGATCTGGTGAAGCTTTCTTT.

This clone has more than one count but fewer than ten. Germline and junction disagree at one end, which may indicate a read error. The chain has TRBV2 and TRBJ1-2; D ambiguous. The CDR3 length is 12 residues. Germline CDR1 and CDR2: SNHLY and FYNNEI. In nucleotides, the CDR3 is TGTGCCAGCAGTACCCCACCGGCAGCGTCCTCCTTC. It is translated as CASSTPPAASSF.

CDR3 DNA: TGTGCCAGCAGCCGGACCGATGGATCTGGAAACACCATATATTTT. Translation: CASSRTDGSGNTIYF. The chain links TRBV7-6 to TRBJ1-3; the D is unclear. Germline V gene sequence: CDR1 SGHVS, CDR2 FNYEAQ. The CDR3 is made up of 15 amino acids. With 5 bases removed from V and 1 base from J, the gap between germline ends came to 12 bases.

V usage is TRBV6-1 and J usage is TRBJ1-5, with 7 nucleotides matching TRBD1. Germline lookup yields CDR1 MNHNS and CDR2 SASEGT. The CDR3 has 15 amino acids. Losses at the gene ends were 3 bases for V and 7 bases for J; bases not matched to a gene: 9. CDR3 in amino acids: CASSESQGLGQPQHF. The CDR3 DNA reads as TGTGCCAGCAGTGAGTCACAGGGGCTTGGCCAGCCCCAGCATTTT.

This chain uses TRBV19 with TRBJ1-1; unclear D gene. The CDR3 sequence is 14 residues long. Per germline, CDR1 LNHDA and CDR2 SQIVND (reference sequence). The ends were cut back, 0 bases at V and 0 bases at J, with 5 bases in the middle. The CDR3 spells CASSIDRMNTEAFF. DNA of the CDR3: TGTGCCAGTAGTATAGATCGAATGAACACTGAAGCTTTCTTT.

The chain employs TRBV10-3 and TRBJ2-1, with TRBD2 matching over 10 bases. The CDR3 has 16 residues. V shed 8 bases and J 7 bases; nucleotides not matched to a gene: 14. Germline V gene data show CDR1 as ENHRY and CDR2 as SYGVKD. Here the CDR3 reads CAIAQRGGQGRNEQFF. The DNA of the CDR3 is TGTGCCATCGCCCAGCGGGGGGGCCAGGGGAGAAATGAGCAGTTCTTC.

V usage is TRBV19 and J usage is TRBJ1-1, with a possible D match to TRBD1 (5 bases). The V end was cut by 2 bases, the J end by 0 bases, with 13 bases between. Germline V lookup: CDR1 LNHDA, CDR2 SQIVND (reference sequence). This CDR3 is 16 amino acids long. CDR3 sequence: CASSIRGGRMNTEAFF. CDR3 sequence (DNA): TGTGCCAGTAGTATACGCGGGGGACGGATGAACACTGAAGCTTTCTTT.

This chain uses TRBV9 with TRBJ2-1, with D maybe TRBD1 (6 bases). The CDR3 is made up of 14 amino acids. V gave up 3 bases and J gave up 5 bases, with 12 bases separating them. The germline V gene has CDR1 SGDLS and CDR2 YYNGEE. The CDR3 sequence: CASSGRDTHNEQFF. The CDR3 DNA reads TGTGCCAGCAGCGGCCGGGACACCCACAATGAGCAGTTCTTC.

This clone was observed a single time. The chain employs TRBV7-3 and TRBJ2-3; D unresolved. CDR1 and CDR2 (germline): SGHTA, FQGTGA. CDR3 size: 14 residues. V lost 6 bases and J 3 bases, leaving 13 bases between the germline ends. CDR3 bases: TGTGCCAGCAGTGAGGACGGCGGTACAGATACGCAGTATTTT. Translated: CASSEDGGTDTQYF.

The V and J genes are TRBV7-9 and TRBJ2-3, with D possibly TRBD1 on 5 matching bases. Trimming left V 5 bases short and J 4 bases short, with 13 bases between. From germline, CDR1 is SEHNR and CDR2 FQNEAQ (reference sequence). This CDR3 is 14 amino acids long. Written as DNA, the CDR3 is TGTGCCAGCAGCCCCGGACACCCAGCAGATACGCAGTATTTT. Its protein is CASSPGHPADTQYF.

V and J are TRBV18 and TRBJ1-3, with 8 bases identical to TRBD1. V lost 0 bases to trimming and J lost 3 bases; unmatched junction nucleotides: 4. Germline CDR1 reads KGHSH; CDR2 reads LQKENI. There are 16 residues in the CDR3. DNA of the CDR3: TGTGCCAGCTCACCACCTTCAGGGGGCTTTGGAAACACCATATATTTT. As protein: CASSPPSGGFGNTIYF.

This sequence joins TRBV2 and TRBJ2-3, with TRBD2 matching over 12 bases. The CDR3 is 14 residues long. Germline V CDR1 and CDR2: SNHLY, FYNNEI. Trimming cost V 6 bases and J 4 bases; bases outside gene matches: 2. CDR3 residues: CASSGLAGPDTQYF. CDR3 DNA sequence: TGTGCCAGCAGCGGACTAGCGGGGCCAGATACGCAGTATTTT.